These 14 T cell receptor beta chains came from one sample sequenced in a study of cytomegalovirus exposure and HLA in healthy donors. The PCR made use of 60 Vbeta and 13 Jbeta primers. Repertoires were generated with immunoSEQ multiplex PCR, while TCRdb's copy carries only in-frame clones and drops some. The sample lists a few hundred thousand clones, 80% to 95% seen once, with around 1.7% in the top ten. Sample: PBMCs. These receptor sequences come from a girl under 10 years old in good health and CMV-seronegative.

J is TRBJ2-3 and V is TRBV15; 10 bases fit TRBD2. Trimming removed 0 bases from V and 1 base from J; junction bases left unmatched: 4. CDR1 is LNHNV and CDR2 is YYDKDF in the germline V gene (reference sequence). The CDR3 is 17 residues long. The CDR3 DNA reads TGTGCCACCAGCAGAGATCTAGCGGGAGCACGCACAGATACGCAGTATTTT. Amino acid sequence: CATSRDLAGARTDTQYF.

The chain couples TRBV6-5 to TRBJ2-3; D is unclear. Trimming left V 6 bases short and J 3 bases short, with 10 bases between. The CDR3 has 13 amino acids. Germline V lookup: CDR1 MNHEY, CDR2 SVGAGI. The DNA of the CDR3 is TGTGCCAGCAGGCCCCCAGCGACAGATACGCAGTATTTT. Its protein product is CASRPPATDTQYF.

This chain links TRBV30 with TRBJ2-7; TRBD2 matches 7 bases. J gave up 9 bases and V 0 bases, and 5 bases lay outside the gene matches. The germline CDR1 and CDR2 sequences are GTSNPN and SVGIG (reference sequence). This CDR3 comprises 12 residues. The DNA of the CDR3 is TGTGCCTGGAGTGTACCAGCGGGGTCGCAGTACTTC. Translation: CAWSVPAGSQYF. Full variable domain (outside the CDR3, taken from reference TRBV30 and TRBJ2-7): SQTIHQWPATLVQPVGSPLSLECTVEGTSNPNLYWYRQAAGRGLQLLFYSVGIGQISSEVPQNLSASRPQDRQFILSSKKLLLSDSGFYLCAWSVPAGSQYFGPGTRLTVT.

The genes are TRBV15 and TRBJ2-3; 7 bases map to TRBD2. Per germline, CDR1 LNHNV and CDR2 YYDKDF (reference sequence). Germline trimming cut 1 base from V and 2 bases from J; bases unmatched to any gene: 9. This CDR3 is built from 17 residues. The CDR3 loop reads CATSRVVFGTTTDTQYF. Written as DNA, the CDR3 is TGTGCCACCAGCAGAGTTGTGTTCGGGACTACCACAGATACGCAGTATTTT.

The chain has TRBV6-1 and TRBJ2-5; 8 bases agree with TRBD2. The CDR3 is 14 amino acids. The V and J ends lost 7 bases and 5 bases, in that order; junction bases with no gene match: 9. Germline V gene lookup returns CDR1 MNHNS and CDR2 SASEGT. The CDR3: CASTDGGAIETQYF. The DNA of the CDR3 is TGTGCCAGCACGGACGGGGGGGCCATCGAGACCCAGTACTTC.

In this sample, this clone turned up a few times. The chain links TRBV6-6 to TRBJ2-7; D gene uncertain. This CDR3 is built from 12 residues. Per the germline V gene, CDR1 is MNHNY and CDR2 is SVGAGI (reference sequence). Trimming stripped 6 bases from V and 3 bases from J, with 9 bases between. This CDR3 is CASRNSFYEQYF. In DNA, the CDR3 is TGTGCCAGCAGGAACTCATTCTACGAGCAGTACTTC.

This clone was detected once. This chain uses TRBV6-1 with TRBJ2-7, with TRBD2 matching over 7 bases. Germline V gene data show CDR1 as MNHNS and CDR2 as SASEGT. V lost 10 bases and J lost 2; bases outside the gene matches: 8. This CDR3 comprises 13 residues. The CDR3, as DNA: TGTGCCACCGTGACTAGCATCACCTACGAGCAGTACTTC. This sequence encodes CATVTSITYEQYF.

The chain combines TRBV7-8 with TRBJ2-1; D remains unclear. The ends were cut back, 2 bases at V and 0 bases at J, with 8 bases in the middle. In germline, CDR1 is SGHVS, CDR2 FQNEAQ. The CDR3 has 15 residues. CDR3 protein: CASSLRSGSYNEQFF. The CDR3 DNA reads as TGTGCCAGCAGCTTACGCTCGGGCTCCTACAATGAGCAGTTCTTC.

The chain joins TRBV6-6 to TRBJ2-3, with 11 bases fitting TRBD2. Germline CDR1 reads MNHNY; CDR2 reads SVGAGI (reference sequence). The CDR3 contains 15 residues. V gave up 4 bases and J gave up 2 bases; unmatched junction bases: 2. CDR3 residues: CASSSTSGNTDTQYF. The CDR3 bases are TGTGCCAGCAGTTCGACTAGCGGGAACACAGATACGCAGTATTTT.

The CDR3 nucleotides read TGTGCCAGCAGTTTATCCCCGGGGGGGGCCGCCTACGAGCAGTACTTC. Residues: CASSLSPGGAAYEQYF. The chain couples TRBV27 to TRBJ2-5; TRBD2 matches 8 bases. The J call may be wrong; the DNA end is better matched by TRBJ2-7. CDR3 length equals 16 residues. Germline values: CDR1 MNHEY, CDR2 SMNVEV (reference sequence).

The rearrangement links TRBV28 to TRBJ2-5, with 11 bases fitting TRBD2. This CDR3 spans 19 amino acids. Germline CDR1 MDHEN, CDR2 SYDVKM. CDR3 amino acids: CASIPGLAVGLVEVKTQYF. CDR3 DNA: TGTGCTTCGATTCCGGGACTAGCGGTAGGGCTAGTCGAAGTAAAGACCCAGTACTTC.

V is TRBV15 and J is TRBJ2-2, with TRBD1 matching over 8 bases. CDR3 size: 15 residues. V lost 4 bases to trimming and J lost 0 bases; unmatched junction nucleotides: 1. Germline V gene sequence: CDR1 LNHNV, CDR2 YYDKDF (reference sequence). The CDR3: CATSTDRANTGELFF. The CDR3 coding sequence is TGTGCCACCAGCACGGACAGGGCGAACACCGGGGAGCTGTTTTTT.

The V and J genes are TRBV6-5 and TRBJ2-1, with a weak D call TRBD2 (6 bases). Trimming removed 3 bases from V and 8 bases from J, with 17 bases in between. CDR1 is MNHEY and CDR2 is SVGAGI in the germline V gene. This CDR3 region has 15 residues. The CDR3 coding sequence is TGTGCCAGCAGTTATAGGAGCCTAGCGACGCATGAGCAGTTCTTC. Translating it yields CASSYRSLATHEQFF.

This sequence joins TRBV30 and TRBJ2-3; D is unresolved. The ends were cut back, 1 base at V and 4 bases at J, with 9 bases in the middle. The CDR3 has 13 residues. The germline V gene has CDR1 GTSNPN and CDR2 SVGIG (reference sequence). The CDR3 DNA reads TGTGCCTGGAGTGCCGGGTTAGCAGATACGCAGTATTTT. Translation gives CAWSAGLADTQYF. The entire variable domain, with the rest obtained from reference TRBV30 and TRBJ2-3, is as follows: SQTIHQWPATLVQPVGSPLSLECTVEGTSNPNLYWYRQAAGRGLQLLFYSVGIGQISSEVPQNLSASRPQDRQFILSSKKLLLSDSGFYLCAWSAGLADTQYFGPGTRLTVL.